A single sample is the source of the 24 T cell receptor beta chains below, sequenced in a study of shared clonotypes between healthy human individuals. Assay used: immunoSEQ multiplex PCR; TCRdb lists only in-frame clones, some missing. The repertoire holds some 1.4 million clones, with approximately 96% as singletons. The specimen sequenced was naive CD4+ T cells sorted from blood. The subset was: CD45RA+ positively selected. The receptors derive from a man aged 25-45 years in good health.

The genes are TRBV2 and TRBJ2-1; 10 positions match TRBD2. The CDR3 spans 13 residues. CDR1 and CDR2 (germline): SNHLY, FYNNEI. Unmatched junction bases numbered 1, after V lost 2 bases and J lost 9 bases. The CDR3 loop reads CASSELAGGEQFF. CDR3 coding DNA: TGTGCCAGCAGTGAATTAGCGGGAGGTGAGCAGTTCTTC.

This chain links TRBV7-3 with TRBJ2-1; possibly TRBD2 for D (6 bases). This CDR3 comprises 17 residues. Germline V gene data show CDR1 as SGHTA and CDR2 as FQGTGA. Trimming took off 1 base at V and 6 bases at J, with 19 bases between the two ends. The CDR3 sequence is CASSLRDSKRGANEQFF. The CDR3 DNA reads TGTGCCAGCAGCTTAAGGGACTCGAAGCGCGGGGCCAATGAGCAGTTCTTC.

The rearrangement links TRBV5-1 to TRBJ2-6, with 9 nucleotides matching TRBD1. Germline CDR1 SGHRS, CDR2 YFSETQ. The CDR3 covers 17 residues. J lost 2 bases, V lost 1 base, and 4 bases had no gene match. The CDR3, as DNA: TGCGCCAGCAGCTTGTTGGGACAGGGACCTGGGGCCAACGTCCTGACTTTC. Its translation is CASSLLGQGPGANVLTF.

The chain uses TRBV29-1 and TRBJ2-7; D ambiguous. V was shortened by 6 bases and J by 4 bases, with 16 bases between the two germline ends. The length of the CDR3 is 13 residues. CDR1 is SQVTM, CDR2 ANQGSEA, per germline. CDR3 protein: CSVAHLRGYEQYF. CDR3 in DNA: TGCAGCGTAGCCCACCTCCGCGGTTACGAGCAGTACTTC.

The V and J genes are TRBV27 and TRBJ2-7; TRBD2 agrees at 11 bases. The CDR3 length is 16 residues. With 6 bases clipped from V and 1 base from J, the junction kept 8 bases outside the gene matches. Germline CDR1 reads MNHEY; CDR2 reads SMNVEV (reference sequence). As DNA, the CDR3 is TGTGCCAGCAGAACAAGACTAGCGGGACCGTCCTACGAGCAGTACTTC. It is translated as CASRTRLAGPSYEQYF.

The chain links TRBV5-8 to TRBJ2-1; 15 nucleotides agree with TRBD2. Germline values: CDR1 SGHTS, CDR2 YDEGEE. This CDR3 comprises 18 residues. Unmatched junction bases numbered 7, after V lost 0 bases and J lost 6 bases. CDR3 DNA: TGTGCCAGCAGCTTGGGGACTAGCGGGAGGGAGGAGCTCAATGAGCAGTTCTTC. This sequence encodes CASSLGTSGREELNEQFF.

V usage is TRBV5-1 and J usage is TRBJ1-1; D might be TRBD1 (5 bases). Germline V gene sequence: CDR1 SGHRS, CDR2 YFSETQ. Trimming left V 4 bases short and J 1 base short, with 14 bases between. The CDR3 is made up of 15 amino acids. The CDR3 is CASSTIQVGNTEAFF. In nucleotides, the CDR3 is TGCGCCAGCAGCACGATACAGGTGGGGAACACTGAAGCTTTCTTT.

This chain uses TRBV9 with TRBJ1-5; D may be TRBD1 (5 bases). The CDR3 extends over 17 amino acids. Germline V gene lookup returns CDR1 SGDLS and CDR2 YYNGEE. Trimming took off 0 bases at V and 3 bases at J, with 16 bases between the two ends. For the CDR3, the DNA is TGTGCCAGCAGCGTAGGGAGGGGAAGGGTCCTCAATCAGCCCCAGCATTTT. Translated, it gives CASSVGRGRVLNQPQHF.

This sequence joins TRBV11-1 and TRBJ2-2; 7 bases map to TRBD1. The CDR3 runs to 16 residues. Unmatched junction bases numbered 8, after V lost 5 bases and J lost 2 bases. CDR1 and CDR2 from the germline V gene are SGHAT and FQDESV (reference sequence). The CDR3 protein is CASSKDRPTNTGELFF. DNA for the CDR3: TGTGCCAGCAGCAAGGACAGGCCGACCAACACCGGGGAGCTGTTTTTT.

V gene TRBV5-1 combines with J gene TRBJ2-3; no definite D call. V dropped 6 bases and J dropped 2 bases, with 10 bases sitting between them. CDR1 is SGHRS, CDR2 YFSETQ, per germline. The CDR3 totals 13 residues. The DNA for the CDR3 is TGCGCCAGCACACACTCCTTCACAGATACGCAGTATTTT. It yields the protein CASTHSFTDTQYF.

The chain links TRBV10-3 to TRBJ1-1; D is unresolved. CDR1 and CDR2 from the germline V gene are ENHRY and SYGVKD. The CDR3 is 15 amino acids. The V end was cut by 3 bases, the J end by 6 bases, with 17 bases between. CDR3 sequence (DNA): TGTGCCATCAGTGACTTCCAGAAGAAGATCCCTGAAGCTTTCTTT. As protein: CAISDFQKKIPEAFF.

The chain joins TRBV5-5 to TRBJ2-7; D possibly uses TRBD1 or TRBD2 (5 bases each). Per the germline V gene, CDR1 is SGHKS and CDR2 is YYEKEE (reference sequence). Trimming removed 1 base at V and 7 bases at J, with 12 bases between. The CDR3 is made up of 13 amino acids. The CDR3 reads CASSLLPREEQYF. The CDR3 DNA reads as TGTGCCAGCAGCTTGTTACCCAGGGAGGAGCAGTACTTC.

The V call is TRBV30, the J call TRBJ2-3; D remains unclear. The CDR3 is made up of 13 amino acids. Looked up from germline, CDR1 is GTSNPN and CDR2 is SVGIG (reference sequence). Trimming stripped 1 base from V and 6 bases from J, with 11 bases between. The CDR3 sequence is CAWSGTQTDTQYF. The CDR3 bases are TGTGCCTGGAGTGGTACCCAAACGGATACGCAGTATTTT.

This clone was seen a few times. The junction departs from germline at one end; a sequencing error may be responsible. The chain joins TRBV5-1 to TRBJ1-1, with 7 bases that match TRBD1. Germline assignment: CDR1 SGHRS and CDR2 YFSETQ. This CDR3 has 15 amino acids. In nucleotides, the CDR3 is TGCGCCAGCAGCAGGGGGCAGGCTAGGAACACTGAATCTTTCTTT. The encoded protein is CASSRGQARNTESFF.

This chain connects TRBV5-1 to TRBJ1-2; D ambiguous. The CDR3 is made up of 15 amino acids. CDR1 is SGHRS, CDR2 YFSETQ, per germline. V was clipped by 0 bases and J by 8 bases, with 17 bases between them. CDR3 residues: CASSLVGDPMLGYTF. CDR3 bases: TGCGCCAGCAGCTTGGTCGGCGACCCTATGTTAGGCTACACCTTC.

The J gene is TRBJ2-2, the V gene TRBV2; 8 bases agree with TRBD2. This CDR3 spans 16 amino acids. In germline, CDR1 is SNHLY, CDR2 FYNNEI. V gave up 5 bases and J gave up 0 bases; unmatched junction bases: 5. The CDR3 spells CASSLTSASNTGELFF. Here the CDR3 DNA reads TGTGCCAGCAGTTTGACTAGCGCCTCGAACACCGGGGAGCTGTTTTTT.

The chain recombines TRBV6-5 with TRBJ1-2; 8 nucleotides match TRBD1. CDR3 length equals 12 residues. The V segment lost 5 bases and the J segment 6 bases; nucleotides outside the gene matches: 2. Germline CDR1 reads MNHEY; CDR2 reads SVGAGI. DNA of the CDR3: TGTGCCAGCAGTACAGGGGGAAATGGCTACACCTTC. Amino acid sequence: CASSTGGNGYTF.

The V gene is TRBV30, the J gene TRBJ2-4; D might be TRBD2 (8 bases). V was clipped by 5 bases and J by 10 bases, with 15 bases between them. The CDR3 runs to 12 residues. CDR1 and CDR2 from the germline V gene are GTSNPN and SVGIG (reference sequence). This chain's CDR3 is CAWAREGAIQYF. CDR3 DNA sequence: TGTGCCTGGGCTCGGGAGGGGGCTATTCAGTACTTC.

In this sample, this clone turned up a few times. Distinct nucleotide sequences in the sample also encode this CDR3. The chain couples TRBV5-1 to TRBJ2-2; tentatively, D is TRBD1 (6 bases). The CDR3 length is 14 residues. CDR1 and CDR2 from the germline V gene are SGHRS and YFSETQ. The V gene lost 0 bases and the J gene lost 3 bases, with 6 bases spanning the gap. CDR3 residues: CASSLAGDTGELFF. The CDR3 region has the DNA TGCGCCAGCAGCTTGGCAGGGGACACCGGGGAGCTGTTTTTT. The variable domain in full, with the rest retrieved from reference TRBV5-1 and TRBJ2-2, is KAGVTQTPRYLIKTRGQQVTLSCSPISGHRSVSWYQQTPGQGLQFLFEYFSETQRNKGNFPGRFSGRQFSNSRSEMNVSTLELGDSALYLCASSLAGDTGELFFGEGSRLTVL.

This chain uses TRBV7-3 with TRBJ2-3, with no clear D. Trimming stripped 5 bases from V and 0 bases from J, with 12 bases between. The CDR3 runs 15 residues. Germline CDR1 and CDR2: SGHTA and FQGTGA. CDR3 residues: CASSPFAASTDTQYF. Here the CDR3 DNA reads TGTGCCAGCAGCCCGTTCGCTGCAAGCACAGATACGCAGTATTTT.

This clone was picked up one time. V and J are TRBV5-1 and TRBJ2-5, with TRBD1 matching over 10 bases. The V segment lost 0 bases and the J segment 5 bases; nucleotides outside the gene matches: 7. CDR1 and CDR2 from the germline V gene are SGHRS and YFSETQ. CDR3 length equals 16 residues. This chain's CDR3 is CASSLAAGQGSETQYF. The DNA of the CDR3 is TGCGCCAGCAGCTTGGCCGCGGGACAGGGGTCGGAGACCCAGTACTTC.

This chain uses TRBV10-3 with TRBJ1-5, with 7 bases lining up with TRBD1. Germline V CDR1 and CDR2: ENHRY, SYGVKD. The CDR3 is 18 amino acids. V shed 3 bases and J 3 bases; nucleotides not matched to a gene: 14. CDR3 in DNA: TGTGCCATCAGTGATTTTGGAGGGGGCAGTTTGAACAATCAGCCCCAGCATTTT. Its protein is CAISDFGGGSLNNQPQHF.

This clone was picked up one time. The chain employs TRBV18 and TRBJ1-1; 7 nucleotides line up with TRBD1. From germline, CDR1 is KGHSH and CDR2 LQKENI. With 3 bases clipped from V and 4 bases from J, the junction kept 8 bases outside the gene matches. The CDR3 is made up of 15 amino acids. The CDR3 coding sequence is TGTGCCAGCTCACCCCCGACAGGGACGAGCACTGAAGCTTTCTTT. Its protein product is CASSPPTGTSTEAFF.

Comments on this clone: Other DNA sequences in the sample encode the same CDR3. The chain is built from TRBV18 and TRBJ2-3; 13 nucleotides line up with TRBD2. The CDR3 contains 15 residues. Germline V gene sequence: CDR1 KGHSH, CDR2 LQKENI. V lost 3 bases to trimming and J lost 4 bases; unmatched junction nucleotides: 1. CDR3 region: CASSPGLAGADTQYF. CDR3 nucleotide sequence: TGTGCCAGCTCACCCGGACTAGCGGGAGCAGATACGCAGTATTTT.